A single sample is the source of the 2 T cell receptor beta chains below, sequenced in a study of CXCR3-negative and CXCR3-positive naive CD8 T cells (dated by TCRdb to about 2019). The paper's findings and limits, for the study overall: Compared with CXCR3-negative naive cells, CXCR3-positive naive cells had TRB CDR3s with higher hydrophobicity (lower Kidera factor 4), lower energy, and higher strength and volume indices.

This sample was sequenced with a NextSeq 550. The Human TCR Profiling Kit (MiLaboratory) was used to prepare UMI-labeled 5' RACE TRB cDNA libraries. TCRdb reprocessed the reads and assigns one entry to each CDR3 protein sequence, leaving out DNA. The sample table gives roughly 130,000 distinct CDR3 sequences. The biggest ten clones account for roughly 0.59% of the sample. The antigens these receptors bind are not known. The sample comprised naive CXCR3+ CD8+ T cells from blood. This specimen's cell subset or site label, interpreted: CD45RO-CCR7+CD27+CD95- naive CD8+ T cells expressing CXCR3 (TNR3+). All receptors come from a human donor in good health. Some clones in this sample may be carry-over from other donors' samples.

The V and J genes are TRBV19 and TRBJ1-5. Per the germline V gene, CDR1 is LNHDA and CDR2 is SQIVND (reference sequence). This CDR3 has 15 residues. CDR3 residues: CASSPGDLTGQPQHF. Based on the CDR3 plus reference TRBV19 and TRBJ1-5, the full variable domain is DGGITQSPKYLFRKEGQNVTLSCEQNLNHDAMYWYRQDPGQGLRLIYYSQIVNDFQKGDIAEGYSVSREKKESFPLTVTSAQKNPTAFYLCASSPGDLTGQPQHFGDGTRLSIL.

The CDR3 region is CASSGGPYEQYF. V and J are TRBV7-9 and TRBJ2-7. Germline V CDR1 and CDR2: SEHNR, FQNEAQ (reference sequence). This CDR3 is built from 12 residues.